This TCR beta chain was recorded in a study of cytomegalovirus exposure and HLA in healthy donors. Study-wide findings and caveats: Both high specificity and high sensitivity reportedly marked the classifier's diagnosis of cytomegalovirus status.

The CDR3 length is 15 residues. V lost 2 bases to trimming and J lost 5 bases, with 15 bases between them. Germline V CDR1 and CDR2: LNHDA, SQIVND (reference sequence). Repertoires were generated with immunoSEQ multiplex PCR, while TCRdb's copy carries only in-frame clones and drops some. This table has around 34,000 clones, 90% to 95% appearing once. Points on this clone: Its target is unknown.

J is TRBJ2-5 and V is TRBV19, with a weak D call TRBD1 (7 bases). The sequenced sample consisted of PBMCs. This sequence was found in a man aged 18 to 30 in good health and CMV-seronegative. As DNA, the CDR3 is TGTGCCAGTAGTATACTGGCAGGGGGGCGGGAGACCCAGTACTTC. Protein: CASSILAGGRETQYF. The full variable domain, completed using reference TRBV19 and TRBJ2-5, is DGGITQSPKYLFRKEGQNVTLSCEQNLNHDAMYWYRQDPGQGLRLIYYSQIVNDFQKGDIAEGYSVSREKKESFPLTVTSAQKNPTAFYLCASSILAGGRETQYFGPGTRLLVL.